This T cell receptor (beta chain) derives from a study of cytomegalovirus exposure and HLA in healthy donors. Primers for the PCR totalled 60 Vbeta and 13 Jbeta. TCRdb keeps only in-frame clones here, not all; method: immunoSEQ multiplex PCR. The sample lists under 55,000 clones; 60% to 75% were seen once. The germline V gene has CDR1 SGHNT and CDR2 YYREEE (reference sequence). V was pared by 0 bases and J by 6 bases, with 8 bases of the junction left unmatched. CDR3 length: 16 residues. This receptor was taken from a woman aged 50 to 60 in good health and CMV-seronegative. This chain connects TRBV5-4 to TRBJ2-1; TRBD2 matches 8 bases. Sequencing input: PBMCs. CDR3: CASSLAMVAGFNEQFF. The CDR3 region has the DNA TGTGCCAGCAGCTTGGCCATGGTAGCGGGATTCAATGAGCAGTTCTTC.